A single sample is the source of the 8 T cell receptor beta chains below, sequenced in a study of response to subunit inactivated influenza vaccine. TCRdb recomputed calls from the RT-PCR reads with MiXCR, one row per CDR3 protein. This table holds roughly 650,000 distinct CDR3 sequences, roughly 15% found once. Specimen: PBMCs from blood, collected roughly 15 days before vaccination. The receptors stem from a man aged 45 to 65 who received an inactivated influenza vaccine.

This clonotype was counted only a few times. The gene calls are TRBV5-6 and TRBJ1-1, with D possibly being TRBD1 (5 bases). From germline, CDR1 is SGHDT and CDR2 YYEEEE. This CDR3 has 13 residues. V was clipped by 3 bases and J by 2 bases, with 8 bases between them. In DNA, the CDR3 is TGTGCCAGCAGCTCTGACAGTAACACTGAAGCTTTCTTT. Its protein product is CASSSDSNTEAFF.

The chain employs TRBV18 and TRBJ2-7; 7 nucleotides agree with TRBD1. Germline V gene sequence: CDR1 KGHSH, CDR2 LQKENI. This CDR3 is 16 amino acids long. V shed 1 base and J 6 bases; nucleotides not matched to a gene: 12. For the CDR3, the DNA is TGTGCCAGCTCACCACGGACCGGGACAGACATGGTCGAGCAGTACTTC. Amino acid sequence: CASSPRTGTDMVEQYF. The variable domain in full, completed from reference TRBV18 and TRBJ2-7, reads NAGVMQNPRHLVRRRGQEARLRCSPMKGHSHVYWYRQLPEEGLKFMVYLQKENIIDESGMPKERFSAEFPKEGPSILRIQQVVRGDSAAYFCASSPRTGTDMVEQYFGPGTRLTVT.

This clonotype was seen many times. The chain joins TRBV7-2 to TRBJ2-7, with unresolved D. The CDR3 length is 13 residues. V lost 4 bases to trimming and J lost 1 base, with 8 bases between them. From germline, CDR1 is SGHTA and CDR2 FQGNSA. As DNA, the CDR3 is TGTGCCAGCAGCTCCCTGGGGTCCTACGAGCAGTACTTC. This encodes CASSSLGSYEQYF.

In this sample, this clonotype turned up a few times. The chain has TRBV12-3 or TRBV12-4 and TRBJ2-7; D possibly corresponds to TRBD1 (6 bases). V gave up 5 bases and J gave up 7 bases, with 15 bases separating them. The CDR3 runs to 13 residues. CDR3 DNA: TGTGCCAGCAGTCAAAAACAGGGTTGGGAGCAGTACTTC. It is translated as CASSQKQGWEQYF.

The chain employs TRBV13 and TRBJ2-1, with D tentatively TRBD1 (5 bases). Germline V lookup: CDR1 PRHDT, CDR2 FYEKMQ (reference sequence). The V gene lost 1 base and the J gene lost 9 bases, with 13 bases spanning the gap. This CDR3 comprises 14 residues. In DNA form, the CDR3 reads TGTGCCAGCAGCTTAGTAGTCAGGGATGGTGAGCAGTTCTTC. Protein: CASSLVVRDGEQFF.

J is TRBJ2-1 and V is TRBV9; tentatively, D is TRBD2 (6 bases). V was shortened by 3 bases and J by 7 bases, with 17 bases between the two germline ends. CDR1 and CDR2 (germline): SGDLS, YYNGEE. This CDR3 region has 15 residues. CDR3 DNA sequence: TGTGCCAGCAGCGGCGGGGTATCCTGGGGGAATGAGCAGTTCTTC. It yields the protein CASSGGVSWGNEQFF.

CDR3 DNA sequence: TGCGCCAGCAGCCAATATACGGGATCCTACGAGCAGTACTTC. This codes for CASSQYTGSYEQYF. The V gene is TRBV4-3, the J gene TRBJ2-7; D is perhaps TRBD2 (5 bases). CDR1 and CDR2 (germline): LGHNA, YSLEER. V shed 2 bases and J shed 1 base, with 9 bases lying between them. The CDR3 is made up of 14 amino acids.

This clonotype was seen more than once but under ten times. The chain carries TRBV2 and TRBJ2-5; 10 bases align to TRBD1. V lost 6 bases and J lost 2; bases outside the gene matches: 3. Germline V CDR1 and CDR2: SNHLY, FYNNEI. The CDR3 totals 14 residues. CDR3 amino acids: CASRGQGWQETQYF. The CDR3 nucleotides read TGTGCCAGCAGGGGACAGGGGTGGCAAGAGACCCAGTACTTC.